This record covers a single TCR beta chain. As yet, its antigen is unknown. Investigators merged groups given second doses at roughly 4 or roughly 12 weeks. TCRdb keeps only in-frame clones here, not all; method: immunoSEQ multiplex PCR. The sample lists fewer than 200,000 clones, just over 85% occurring once. J lost 3 bases, V lost 1 base, and 6 bases had no gene match. The CDR3 is made up of 16 amino acids. The germline gives CDR1 SGHVS, CDR2 FQNEAQ. This specimen belongs to a study of T cell responses to AZD1222 COVID-19 vaccine. Findings and limits, study-wide: Samples come after the peak T cell response, not at day 14. Possibly, clonal diversity was underestimated; donors were largely white British and included more females.

The chain carries TRBV7-8 and TRBJ1-5, with TRBD1 identical over 7 bases. The clonotype originates from an adult who received the AZD1222 COVID-19 vaccine. This material consisted of peripheral blood, taken 28 days after the second AZD1222 dose. The CDR3 sequence: CASSLEGAGPNQPQHF. As DNA, the CDR3 is TGTGCCAGCAGCTTAGAGGGGGCAGGTCCCAATCAGCCCCAGCATTTT.